This TCR beta chain was recovered during a study of tumor-infiltrating lymphocytes in localized non-small cell lung cancer. Study-level information: Patients included smokers and never-smokers with various histologies, some sampled after neoadjuvant chemotherapy. General study findings and limits: Tumor T-cell fraction was not associated with recurrence-free survival. Tumors had more T cell infiltration than uninvolved lung, per TCRbeta sequencing and CD3 counts. Different pieces of the same tissue went to different assays, confounding technical variation with intratumor heterogeneity.

Worth noting for this clone: Its antigen is not known. An end of the junction does not agree with germline; a read error may underlie this.

Method: immunoSEQ multiplex PCR; TCRdb's copy keeps in-frame clones and lacks some. The top ten hold roughly 8.9% of the sample, which has 10,000 to 15,000 clones, under 90% seen once. There are 10 residues in the CDR3. The V gene's germline CDR1 is SEHNR and CDR2 FQNEAQ (reference sequence). This chain uses TRBV7-9 with TRBJ1-2; D unresolved. This TCR came from a human donor with non-small cell lung cancer. The sample comprised lung tumor tissue. CDR3 sequence reads: CASSLEDVSF. As DNA, the CDR3 is TGTGCCAGCAGCTTAGAAGACGTCAGCTTC.